This note documents a single T cell receptor beta chain sequence. Its antigen is undetermined. The source of the sample is a study of PD-1 blockade in classical Hodgkin lymphoma. Whole-study results and caveats: For complete responders, baseline diversity was comparable to that of newly diagnosed patients.

Described time point: cycle 4 day 1 (C4D1), after more than 5 weeks of nivolumab. All the patients suffered relapse after autologous stem cell transplantation, and brentuximab vedotin exposure differed. Best responses were complete response, partial response or progressive disease. Per the germline V gene, CDR1 is SGHAT and CDR2 is FQNNGV. J gave up 0 bases and V 3 bases, and 5 bases lay outside the gene matches. CDR3 length: 16 residues. Here immunoSEQ multiplex PCR was the method, and the copy in TCRdb shows in-frame clones only, minus some. This sample has 64,000 or so clones, with around nine tenths found just once.

The material was peripheral blood mononuclear cells (PBMCs), obtained before the fourth cycle of nivolumab. The rearrangement links TRBV11-2 to TRBJ2-3, with 8 bases matching TRBD2. This TCR was sampled from a human donor with classical Hodgkin lymphoma. CDR3 sequence (DNA): TGTGCCAGCAGCTTGGTGCGGGGGGCTAGCACAGATACGCAGTATTTT. It yields the protein CASSLVRGASTDTQYF. Full variable domain (missing parts from reference TRBV11-2 and TRBJ2-3): EAGVAQSPRYKIIEKRQSVAFWCNPISGHATLYWYQQILGQGPKLLIQFQNNGVVDDSQLPKDRFSAERLKGVDSTLKIQPAKLEDSAVYLCASSLVRGASTDTQYFGPGTRLTVL.